These T cell receptor beta chains were read from a single sample in a study of Ad26.COV2.S vaccination and SARS-CoV-2 variants. Generated by immunoSEQ multiplex PCR, the TCRdb table keeps only in-frame clones and is missing some. The repertoire holds 380,000 or so clones, with roughly 80% as singletons. Source: peripheral blood, taken in a trial of Ad26.COV2.S vaccine versus placebo. Source of these receptors: a person between 18 and 65 years old who received the Ad26.COV2.S COVID-19 vaccine or a placebo. The CDR3 runs from the conserved cysteine through the conserved F or W. The D gene is left open where the match is weak. Some rows mark clone size as missing; the rest say once, few, many or name a class of expanded clone.

few	.	TRBV24-1	TRBJ1-5	CATSDSGFDSNQPQHF	TGTGCCACCAGTGATTCTGGCTTCGATAGCAATCAGCCCCAGCATTTT
.	TRBD1	TRBV5-4	TRBJ2-3	CASGQGAGTGVTDTQYF	TGTGCCAGCGGCCAGGGGGCCGGGACAGGGGTGACAGATACGCAGTATTTT
many	.	TRBV6-5	TRBJ1-5	CASRRLSNQPQHF	TGTGCCAGCAGAAGATTGAGCAATCAGCCCCAGCATTTT
.	TRBD1	TRBV6-5	TRBJ1-4	CASRYRDRTNEKLFF	TGTGCCAGCAGGTATCGGGACAGAACTAATGAAAAACTGTTTTTT
.	.	TRBV6-1	TRBJ2-2	CASSEVGVGGNTGELFF	TGTGCCAGCAGTGAAGTTGGGGTGGGAGGGAACACCGGGGAGCTGTTTTTT
.	.	TRBV19	TRBJ1-1	CASSIYGNTEAFF	TGTGCCAGTAGTATTTATGGGAACACTGAAGCTTTCTTT
.	.	TRBV20-1	TRBJ2-5	CSASRGGETQYF	TGCAGTGCTAGTAGGGGCGGGGAGACCCAGTACTTC
.	.	TRBV27	TRBJ2-3	CASSLGLNTDTQYF	TGTGCCAGCAGTTTAGGGCTAAACACAGATACGCAGTATTTT
.	.	TRBV28	TRBJ1-1	CASSFRGQQNTEAFF	TGTGCCAGCAGCTTTAGAGGACAGCAGAACACTGAAGCTTTCTTT
.	.	TRBV18	TRBJ2-1	CASSPPSIASGLGYNEQFF	TGTGCCAGCTCACCACCGAGTATTGCATCGGGGCTCGGGTACAATGAGCAGTTCTTC
.	.	TRBV12-3/TRBV12-4	TRBJ2-1	CASSFRMGEQFF	TGTGCCAGCAGTTTCCGGATGGGTGAGCAGTTCTTC
.	TRBD1	TRBV28	TRBJ1-5	CASSIRPWGQGSIRDQPQHF	TGTGCCAGCAGCATTCGGCCGTGGGGACAGGGAAGTATAAGGGATCAGCCCCAGCATTTT
.	.	TRBV14	TRBJ1-5	CASSDPRGPSRSNQPQHF	TGTGCCAGCAGTGACCCCAGGGGTCCCAGTCGGAGCAATCAGCCCCAGCATTTT
few	TRBD2	TRBV18	TRBJ2-7	CASSPPTSGRVYEQYF	TGTGCCAGCTCACCTCCGACTAGCGGGAGGGTCTACGAGCAGTACTTC
.	.	TRBV9	TRBJ1-2	CASSVYYSDGYTF	TGTGCCAGCAGCGTATATTATTCGGATGGCTACACCTTC